These 16 T cell receptor beta chains were all obtained from the same sample, sequenced in a study of T cell responses to AZD1222 COVID-19 vaccine. Only in-frame clones appear in the TCRdb table, and some are missing; sequencing was by immunoSEQ multiplex PCR. The sample has 95,000 to 150,000 clones, 86% seen once; the top ten hold about 3%. Specimen: peripheral blood, collected 28 days after the second AZD1222 dose. The receptors derive from an adult who received the AZD1222 COVID-19 vaccine.

This chain connects TRBV5-1 to TRBJ2-2; 7 nucleotides match TRBD2. Trimming cost V 2 bases and J 2 bases; bases outside gene matches: 3. CDR1 is SGHRS and CDR2 is YFSETQ in the germline V gene. The length of the CDR3 is 15 residues. The CDR3 DNA reads TGCGCCAGCAGCTTCGCGGGGGAAAACACCGGGGAGCTGTTTTTT. Its translation: CASSFAGENTGELFF.

The chain combines TRBV28 with TRBJ1-2; tentative D call: TRBD1 (6 bases). V lost 1 base and J 3 bases, leaving 9 bases between the germline ends. The V gene's germline CDR1 is MDHEN and CDR2 SYDVKM. There are 14 residues in the CDR3. The CDR3 region is CASSLSSGDYGYTF. The CDR3 DNA sequence: TGTGCCAGCAGTTTATCTTCAGGGGACTATGGCTACACCTTC.

The chain recombines TRBV7-9 with TRBJ1-6, with 7 bases aligning to TRBD1. CDR3 length: 15 amino acids. The germline V gene encodes CDR1 SEHNR and CDR2 FQNEAQ (reference sequence). J was trimmed by 7 bases and V by 1 base; bases with no gene match: 4. This CDR3 reads CASSLGQGDNSPLHF. DNA for the CDR3: TGTGCCAGCAGCTTAGGCCAGGGGGACAATTCACCCCTCCACTTT.

CDR3 amino acids: CASSQEGAPRETQYF. In DNA, the CDR3 is TGCGCCAGCAGCCAAGAGGGTGCCCCAAGGGAGACCCAGTACTTC. The chain recombines TRBV4-1 with TRBJ2-5, with no clear D. The CDR3 is 15 residues long. The germline V gene has CDR1 MGHRA and CDR2 YSYEKL. V lost 0 bases and J lost 5, with 13 bases in between.

The rearrangement joins TRBV28 to TRBJ1-2; D is unresolved. Trimming took 10 bases from V and 0 from J, leaving 9 bases between them. Germline CDR1 MDHEN, CDR2 SYDVKM. The CDR3 totals 12 residues. CDR3 protein: CATGSANYGYTF. CDR3 DNA: TGTGCCACCGGTTCAGCTAACTATGGCTACACCTTC.

The CDR3 nucleotides read TGTGCCAGTACCCCCGGTCGGGGTGAAAAACTGTTTTTT. It codes for CASTPGRGEKLFF. The chain employs TRBV19 and TRBJ1-4; the D is unclear. The CDR3 consists of 13 residues. V was clipped by 7 bases and J by 7 bases, with 13 bases between them. The V gene's germline CDR1 is LNHDA and CDR2 SQIVND (reference sequence).

In this sample, this clone turned up once. The chain links TRBV5-8 to TRBJ1-5; no clear D gene. Germline-derived CDR1 and CDR2 are SGHTS and YDEGEE. Trimming stripped 1 base from V and 6 bases from J, with 14 bases between. CDR3 size: 15 residues. The CDR3 reads CASSLRGIRRQPQHF. The CDR3 bases are TGTGCCAGCAGCTTGAGAGGGATTCGTCGTCAGCCCCAGCATTTT.

This sequence joins TRBV4-3 and TRBJ2-1; 10 bases map to TRBD2. There are 15 residues in the CDR3. V shed 1 base, J shed 9 bases, and the junction held 6 bases outside the gene matches. Germline values: CDR1 LGHNA, CDR2 YSLEER. This CDR3 is CASSQGSGGAGEQFF. CDR3 coding DNA: TGCGCCAGCAGCCAAGGAAGCGGGGGGGCAGGTGAGCAGTTCTTC.

The chain links TRBV2 to TRBJ2-3; 7 bases agree with TRBD1. V shed 6 bases and J 7 bases; nucleotides not matched to a gene: 7. Germline V gene data show CDR1 as SNHLY and CDR2 as FYNNEI. This CDR3 is built from 13 residues. CDR3 sequence reads: CASRIQQGYTQYF. As DNA, the CDR3 is TGTGCCAGCAGAATACAACAGGGGTATACGCAGTATTTT.

A remark on this clone: A junction end diverges from the germline sequence, so it may reflect a read error. This sequence joins TRBV7-7 and TRBJ1-2; a possible D gene is TRBD1 (5 bases). This CDR3 comprises 16 residues. The V gene's germline CDR1 is SSHAT and CDR2 FNYEAQ (reference sequence). The CDR3, as DNA: TGTGCTAGCAGCATTATGTCCGGCAGGGCTGACTATGGCTACACCTTC. Protein: CASSIMSGRADYGYTF. The whole variable domain, remainder taken from reference TRBV7-7 and TRBJ1-2, is GAGVSQSPRYKVTKRGQDVTLRCDPISSHATLYWYQQALGQGPEFLTYFNYEAQPDKSGLPSDRFSAERPEGSISTLTIQRTEQRDSAMYRCASSIMSGRADYGYTFGSGTRLTVV.

In its sample, this clone was seen a few times. This rearrangement joins TRBV18 to TRBJ2-7, with a weak D call TRBD1 (5 bases). Looked up from germline, CDR1 is KGHSH and CDR2 is LQKENI. V was pared by 3 bases and J by 4 bases, with 7 bases between. The length of the CDR3 is 12 residues. CDR3 sequence reads: CASSPRQYEQYF. The CDR3 DNA reads TGTGCCAGCTCACCGCGACAGTACGAGCAGTACTTC.

CDR3 DNA sequence: TGTGCCAGCAGTTACCGTGAAGGCACTGGAAACACCATATATTTT. It specifies CASSYREGTGNTIYF. The V call is TRBV6-5, the J call TRBJ1-3; D is uncertain. The germline CDR1 and CDR2 sequences are MNHEY and SVGAGI. Deletions cut 2 bases from V and 2 bases from J, with 10 bases between. The CDR3 spans 15 residues.

The gene calls are TRBV6-4 and TRBJ2-2, with TRBD2 matching over 7 bases. Germline V gives CDR1 MRHNA, CDR2 SNTAGT. The CDR3 spans 15 residues. Trimming cost V 6 bases and J 3 bases; bases outside gene matches: 7. The CDR3 spells CASSQRGGDTGELFF. Here the CDR3 DNA reads TGTGCCAGCAGCCAGCGGGGAGGGGACACCGGGGAGCTGTTTTTT.

J is TRBJ1-6 and V is TRBV4-1; D remains ambiguous. V lost 1 base, J lost 4 bases, and 8 bases lay in between. This CDR3 comprises 15 residues. CDR1 and CDR2 (germline): MGHRA, YSYEKL. The CDR3 DNA sequence: TGCGCCAGCAGCCAAGTGGCCGGTTATAATTCACCCCTCCACTTT. Translating it yields CASSQVAGYNSPLHF.

The V and J genes are TRBV2 and TRBJ1-2; D possibly corresponds to TRBD1 (5 bases). Germline CDR1 reads SNHLY; CDR2 reads FYNNEI. Trimming removed 6 bases from V and 8 bases from J, with 19 bases in between. The CDR3 has 14 residues. For the CDR3, the DNA is TGTGCCAGCAGAATTTCCAGGGAGATTAACGGCTACACCTTC. Amino acids: CASRISREINGYTF.

This chain joins TRBV5-6 and TRBJ1-1, with 7 positions matching TRBD1. The V segment lost 4 bases and the J segment 6 bases; nucleotides outside the gene matches: 6. The CDR3 sequence is 13 residues long. CDR1 SGHDT and CDR2 YYEEEE come from the germline V gene. CDR3 amino acids: CASSGDRVAEAFF. Here the CDR3 DNA reads TGTGCCAGCAGCGGAGACAGGGTCGCTGAAGCTTTCTTT. The entire variable domain, with the rest obtained from reference TRBV5-6 and TRBJ1-1, is as follows: DAGVTQSPTHLIKTRGQQVTLRCSPKSGHDTVSWYQQALGQGPQFIFQYYEEEERQRGNFPDRFSGHQFPNYSSELNVNALLLGDSALYLCASSGDRVAEAFFGQGTRLTVV.